This record concerns one TCR beta chain sequence. The antigen remains unidentified. Only in-frame clones appear in the TCRdb table, and some are missing; sequencing was by immunoSEQ multiplex PCR. The repertoire holds about 85,000 clones, with approximately 83% as singletons. From germline, CDR1 is SGHNT and CDR2 YYREEE (reference sequence). Trimming pared 1 base from V and 0 bases from J, leaving 4 bases between. This CDR3 has 13 amino acids. This specimen comes from a study of radiotherapy plus CTLA-4 blockade in lung cancer. The overall study: Among patients, less than 20% showed objective responses, and approximately 31% had disease control.

The study's findings and limits: Response, reportedly, was best predicted by interferon-beta along with early blood T cell clone dynamics. In blood, tumor-derived TCR clones expanded after radiotherapy plus ipilimumab.

Sequencing was performed on peripheral blood, taken from a patient treated with radiotherapy plus ipilimumab. This chain connects TRBV5-4 to TRBJ2-5; D unclear. The TCR sequence derives from a human donor with non-small cell lung cancer who had a partial response to radiotherapy plus ipilimumab. As DNA, the CDR3 is TGTGCCAGCAGCTTGTCGGACCAAGAGACCCAGTACTTC. This codes for CASSLSDQETQYF.